A single sample is the source of the 22 T cell receptor beta chains below, sequenced in a study of early T cells in non-severe SARS-CoV-2 infection. TCRdb reprocessed the 5' RACE reads with MiXCR, giving one entry per CDR3 protein. The repertoire holds 45,000 or so distinct CDR3 sequences, with 11% as singletons. What was sequenced was whole blood. The receptor set was obtained from an adult who was a healthcare worker with PCR-confirmed SARS-CoV-2 infection or an uninfected control (not recorded which).

This chain uses TRBV9 with TRBJ2-7, with D perhaps TRBD2 (5 bases). Germline values: CDR1 SGDLS, CDR2 YYNGEE. There are 14 residues in the CDR3. Trimming left V 3 bases short and J 2 bases short, with 12 bases between. CDR3 sequence reads: CASSAAVGPYEQYF. The CDR3 region has the DNA TGTGCCAGCAGCGCAGCGGTAGGCCCCTACGAGCAGTACTTC.

This clonotype was seen more than once but under ten times. The CDR3 region has the DNA TGTGCCAGTAGTATCCAGGTGGAATACGAGCAGTACTTC. Amino acid sequence: CASSIQVEYEQYF. The genes are TRBV19 and TRBJ2-7; D unresolved. V lost 3 bases, J lost 4 bases, and 10 bases lay in between. The CDR3 runs to 13 residues. The germline CDR1 and CDR2 sequences are LNHDA and SQIVND (reference sequence).

This clonotype appeared a few times. The rearrangement links TRBV20-1 to TRBJ2-5; 8 positions agree with TRBD2. Germline CDR1 reads DFQATT; CDR2 reads SNEGSKA (reference sequence). The junction had 9 bases not matched to a gene; V was cut back by 0 bases and J by 12 bases. The CDR3 totals 13 residues. The CDR3 loop reads CSARDVSGAREYF. The CDR3 nucleotides are TGCAGTGCTAGAGATGTTAGCGGGGCAAGGGAGTACTTC.

This clonotype was counted at least ten times. The CDR3 DNA sequence: TGTGCCTGGAGTTCTACAGGGGGCGCTTACAATGAGCAGTTCTTC. Its protein is CAWSSTGGAYNEQFF. The chain links TRBV30 to TRBJ2-1, with 9 bases lining up with TRBD1. V was pared by 2 bases and J by 4 bases, with 6 bases of the junction left unmatched. There are 15 residues in the CDR3. The germline gives CDR1 GTSNPN, CDR2 SVGIG (reference sequence).

This clonotype was counted once. The rearrangement joins TRBV27 to TRBJ2-7; either TRBD1 or TRBD2 may supply D (6 bases each). CDR1 and CDR2 (germline): MNHEY, SMNVEV (reference sequence). Deletions cut 6 bases from V and 2 bases from J, with 11 bases between. The CDR3 covers 13 residues. CDR3 protein: CASRWGATYEQYF. The CDR3 coding sequence is TGTGCCAGCAGGTGGGGGGCGACCTACGAGCAGTACTTC.

In its sample, this clonotype was seen many times. The CDR3 nucleotides read TGTGCCAGCAGCTTAGCCTCTGGGGCCAACGTCCTGACTTTC. Encoded protein: CASSLASGANVLTF. J is TRBJ2-6 and V is TRBV7-7; no clear D gene. V was pared by 0 bases and J by 0 bases, with 0 bases between. The CDR3 loop spans 14 amino acids. Germline CDR1 SSHAT, CDR2 FNYEAQ (reference sequence).

The chain recombines TRBV20-1 with TRBJ1-2, with D possibly TRBD1 on 6 matching bases. This CDR3 is 16 amino acids long. V lost 0 bases to trimming and J lost 1 base, with 15 bases between them. Germline CDR1 reads DFQATT; CDR2 reads SNEGSKA (reference sequence). In DNA form, the CDR3 reads TGCAGTGCTAGAGAGGGTGTGGCAGGGGTTAACTATGGCTACACCTTC. The encoded protein is CSAREGVAGVNYGYTF.

This clonotype was recorded at least ten times. The CDR3 spells CASSLVEGRTEAFF. Here the CDR3 DNA reads TGCGCCAGCAGCTTGGTGGAGGGAAGGACTGAAGCTTTCTTT. The chain joins TRBV5-1 to TRBJ1-1, with D hard to call. This CDR3 spans 14 amino acids. The V gene's germline CDR1 is SGHRS and CDR2 YFSETQ. The V gene lost 0 bases and the J gene lost 5 bases, with 11 bases spanning the gap.

This clonotype appeared a few times. This chain joins TRBV12-3 or TRBV12-4 and TRBJ2-7; 8 bases are a match to TRBD1. The V gene end was trimmed by 7 bases and the J gene end by 3 bases; junction bases not matched to a gene: 8. The CDR3 extends over 14 amino acids. CDR3 DNA sequence: TGTGCCAGCAATCCGACAGGGGCCCTCTACGAGCAGTACTTC. It encodes CASNPTGALYEQYF.

This clonotype has more than one count but fewer than ten. V usage is TRBV3-1 and J usage is TRBJ2-7; 10 bases line up with TRBD2. V lost 0 bases, J lost 4 bases, and 15 bases stayed unmatched. This CDR3 is 19 amino acids long. In germline, CDR1 is LGHDT, CDR2 YNNKEL (reference sequence). The CDR3 DNA reads as TGTGCCAGCAGCCAAGATCAGCCCTTTCAGCGGGGGGGCCAGTACGAGCAGTACTTC. This sequence encodes CASSQDQPFQRGGQYEQYF.

V usage is TRBV15 and J usage is TRBJ2-6; no reliable D call. The CDR3 totals 17 residues. CDR1 and CDR2 (germline): LNHNV, YYDKDF (reference sequence). The V gene lost 1 base and the J gene lost 0 bases, with 10 bases spanning the gap. As DNA, the CDR3 is TGTGCCACCAGCAGAGCCAACAAGGTCTCTGGGGCCAACGTCCTGACTTTC. Protein sequence: CATSRANKVSGANVLTF.

The chain recombines TRBV6-5 with TRBJ2-7; D is undetermined. Germline V gene data show CDR1 as MNHEY and CDR2 as SVGAGI. V was pared by 4 bases and J by 6 bases, with 10 bases between. The CDR3 is 12 amino acids. The CDR3: CASSFAFGEQYF. In nucleotides, the CDR3 is TGTGCCAGCAGTTTTGCGTTTGGCGAGCAGTACTTC.

CDR3 sequence: CASSPYEGQPQHF. In nucleotides, the CDR3 is TGTGCCAGCAGCCCCTACGAGGGGCAGCCCCAGCATTTT. This chain links TRBV9 with TRBJ1-5; a weak D match, TRBD1 (5 bases). Germline assignment: CDR1 SGDLS and CDR2 YYNGEE. Trimming removed 4 bases from V and 7 bases from J, with 12 bases in between. There are 13 residues in the CDR3.

This clonotype occurred a few times. CDR3 in amino acids: CASSEQSFTGELFF. DNA of the CDR3: TGTGCCAGCAGTGAGCAGAGCTTCACCGGGGAGCTGTTTTTT. The rearrangement links TRBV2 to TRBJ2-2, with D uncertain. V lost 3 bases and J lost 4, with 9 bases in between. The CDR3 totals 14 residues. Per the germline V gene, CDR1 is SNHLY and CDR2 is FYNNEI.

The sample holds a few counts of this clonotype. The V and J genes are TRBV6-2 or TRBV6-3 and TRBJ2-7; D gene unclear. The CDR3 is 17 residues long. V lost 0 bases and J lost 3, with 18 bases in between. Germline V CDR1 and CDR2: MNHEY, SVGEGT. In nucleotides, the CDR3 is TGTGCCAGCAGTTACTCCGGCAAATCCACTATATACTACGAGCAGTACTTC. Residues: CASSYSGKSTIYYEQYF.

The chain couples TRBV3-1 to TRBJ2-7; unclear D gene. Trimming removed 4 bases at V and 2 bases at J, with 15 bases between. Per germline, CDR1 LGHDT and CDR2 YNNKEL (reference sequence). This CDR3 is 15 amino acids long. The CDR3 here is CASSPFPDGAYEQYF. In nucleotides, the CDR3 is TGTGCCAGCAGCCCATTCCCCGATGGGGCCTACGAGCAGTACTTC.

This clonotype was observed a few times. This sequence joins TRBV10-1 and TRBJ1-5; D remains unclear. This CDR3 is 12 amino acids long. Trimming left V 3 bases short and J 10 bases short, with 10 bases between. The V gene's germline CDR1 is WNHNN and CDR2 SYGVQD (reference sequence). CDR3 in DNA: TGCGCCAGCAGTGATACCGATAAACCCCAGCATTTT. Its translation is CASSDTDKPQHF.

There are many counts of this clonotype. This sequence joins TRBV10-3 and TRBJ2-7; no reliable D call. Germline CDR1 ENHRY, CDR2 SYGVKD. Deletions cut 6 bases from V and 0 bases from J, with 6 bases between. This CDR3 has 12 residues. In DNA form, the CDR3 reads TGTGCCATCAGCACCGACTCCTACGAGCAGTACTTC. This translates into CAISTDSYEQYF.

Turning to this clonotype: The CDR3 does not end in the conserved phenylalanine or tryptophan, so this is likely a read error. The chain couples TRBV10-3 to TRBJ2-3; 8 bases map to TRBD2. The V gene end was trimmed by 4 bases and the J gene end by 0 bases; junction bases not matched to a gene: 6. This CDR3 comprises 16 residues. The V gene's germline CDR1 is ENHRY and CDR2 SYGVKD. The CDR3 nucleotides are TGTGCCATCAGTGGAACTAGCGGCGCTAGCACAGATACGCAGTATCTT. Amino acid sequence: CAISGTSGASTDTQYL.

This chain joins TRBV20-1 and TRBJ2-5; perhaps TRBD2 as D (6 bases). CDR1 is DFQATT, CDR2 SNEGSKA, per germline (reference sequence). The CDR3 length is 14 residues. V lost 3 bases and J lost 4, with 15 bases in between. The CDR3 region is CSARPLTSPETQYF. The CDR3 DNA is TGCAGTGCTAGGCCCCTTACTAGCCCAGAGACCCAGTACTTC.

The V and J genes are TRBV11-2 and TRBJ1-5; D uncertain. With 2 bases removed from V and 6 bases from J, the gap between germline ends came to 8 bases. The CDR3 consists of 13 residues. Germline CDR1 reads SGHAT; CDR2 reads FQNNGV. Here the CDR3 DNA reads TGTGCCAGCAGCTTATCTGAGGGTCAGCCCCAGCATTTT. Its protein product is CASSLSEGQPQHF.

This clonotype was seen only a few times. The chain carries TRBV7-9 and TRBJ1-1, with 7 bases identical to TRBD1. The V segment lost 5 bases and the J segment 4 bases; nucleotides outside the gene matches: 1. There are 12 residues in the CDR3. The germline gives CDR1 SEHNR, CDR2 FQNEAQ (reference sequence). DNA for the CDR3: TGTGCCAGCAGCCCAGGGGGCACTGAAGCTTTCTTT. It encodes CASSPGGTEAFF.